This T cell receptor (beta chain) originates from a study of CD8+ T cells in alopecia areata. Lesional scalp punch biopsies and peripheral blood were collected from alopecia areata patients. PBMCs provided sorted CD4+ and CD8+ T cells. As the sequencing template, cDNA was produced by extracting RNA and reverse transcribing it. Here immunoSEQ multiplex PCR was the method, and the copy in TCRdb shows in-frame clones only, minus some. Of 98,000 or so clones listed, under 65% are singletons. The CDR3 contains 13 residues. With 3 bases removed from V and 2 bases from J, the gap between germline ends came to 8 bases. CDR1 is SGHRS, CDR2 YFSETQ, per germline. This clone was observed a handful of times. Its antigen is as yet unknown. Study-wide points: More clonal than normal scalp was lesional scalp, particularly alopecia totalis/universalis.

Sequencing was performed on NKG2D-low CD8+ T cells sorted from blood. The chain employs TRBV5-1 and TRBJ2-5; perhaps TRBD1 as D (6 bases). This clonotype was sampled from a human donor with alopecia areata. CDR3 nucleotides: TGCGCCAGCAGCTGGACAGTTCAAGAGACCCAGTACTTC. Residues: CASSWTVQETQYF.